This T cell receptor (beta chain) was recovered during a study of shared clonotypes between healthy human individuals. Points from the study as a whole: About 5% of naive CD4 clonotypes were common to several donors. There were few donors, and this limited the genetic and exposure-history diversity represented.

This CDR3 has 18 amino acids. Looked up from germline, CDR1 is SGHAT and CDR2 is FQNNGV. Trimming removed 5 bases from V and 3 bases from J; junction bases left unmatched: 18. Some clones are missing from TCRdb's copy, which holds only in-frame ones; the method was immunoSEQ multiplex PCR. The sample lists about 2,500,000 clones; just over 90% were seen once. Turning to this clone: Its antigen is not identified.

The chain links TRBV11-2 to TRBJ2-7; TRBD2 aligns across 8 bases. The source material was naive CD4+ T cells sorted from blood. Subset noted: CD45RA+ positively selected. The TCR sequence derives from a man aged 18 to 29 in good health. The CDR3 reads CASSPRPGGRLTSYEQYF. The DNA for the CDR3 is TGTGCCAGCAGCCCCCGACCGGGGGGGCGTTTAACGAGCTACGAGCAGTACTTC.